The T cell receptor beta chain under discussion was sequenced for a study of a mutant IDH1 vaccine in newly diagnosed glioma. Study background: The study held visit V12 at week 35 and visit V13 at week 47.

Turning to this clone: The antigen is unknown.

Sequencing used immunoSEQ multiplex PCR; TCRdb keeps in-frame clones, though not all of them. The table lists tens of thousands of clones, less than 90% of them singletons, with over 9.5% in the top ten. Time point defined: week 35, safety follow-up. Topical imiquimod accompanied each vaccine dose, which consisted of 300 ug of mutant IDH1 20-mer peptide. New WHO grade 3 or 4 astrocytomas that were IDH1-mutant and ATRX-lost had been found in donors. The receptor comes from a man aged 18 to 30 with glioma. The starting material was PBMCs, obtained from a glioma patient whose treatment included an IDH1 peptide vaccine.

CDR3: CASSPLGGEGEQFF. The CDR3 DNA is TGTGCCAGCAGCCCACTGGGGGGGGAGGGAGAGCAGTTCTTC. The gene calls are TRBV7-3 and TRBJ2-1; 7 nucleotides agree with TRBD2. The CDR3 length is 14 residues. Germline-derived CDR1 and CDR2 are SGHTA and FQGTGA. Losses at the gene ends were 5 bases for V and 10 bases for J; bases not matched to a gene: 11.